This T cell receptor (beta chain) was documented in a study of cytomegalovirus exposure and HLA in healthy donors. As for the study in general: Out of about 170 million T cells, an earlier analysis found over 90 million unique TCR beta sequences in total.

Study-wide results and limits: V- and J-gene trimming in TCR beta was tied to a missense DCLRE1C variant by an analysis performed later.

Primers: 60 Vbeta forward and 13 Jbeta reverse. The table came from immunoSEQ multiplex PCR; TCRdb's copy has only in-frame clones and leaves some out. Of 200,000 to 250,000 clones in the sample, 75% are singletons; the top ten hold approximately 1.7%. Worth noting for this clone: Antigen specificity is unknown.

The length of the CDR3 is 14 residues. The J segment lost 8 bases and the V segment lost 5 bases, leaving 10 bases of the junction unmatched. CDR1 is MNHEY, CDR2 SVGAGI, per germline. This TCR was sampled from a woman in her twenties or thirties in good health and CMV-seronegative. Source material: PBMCs. The chain is built from TRBV6-5 and TRBJ2-7; 9 bases agree with TRBD1. CDR3 region: CASSDAGQGLKQYF. CDR3 DNA sequence: TGTGCCAGCAGTGACGCGGGACAGGGATTAAAGCAGTACTTC.